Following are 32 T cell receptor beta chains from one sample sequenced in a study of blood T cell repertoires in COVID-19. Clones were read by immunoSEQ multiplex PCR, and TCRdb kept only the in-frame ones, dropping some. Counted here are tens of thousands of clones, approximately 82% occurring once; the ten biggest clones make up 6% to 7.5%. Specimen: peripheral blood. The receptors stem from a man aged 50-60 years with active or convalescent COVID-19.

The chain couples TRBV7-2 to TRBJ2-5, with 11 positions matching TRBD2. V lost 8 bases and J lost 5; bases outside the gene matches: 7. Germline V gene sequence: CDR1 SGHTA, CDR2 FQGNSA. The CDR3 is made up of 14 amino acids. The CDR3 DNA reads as TGTGCCAGCCTTAGCGGGGGGGCCGTCGAGACCCAGTACTTC. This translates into CASLSGGAVETQYF.

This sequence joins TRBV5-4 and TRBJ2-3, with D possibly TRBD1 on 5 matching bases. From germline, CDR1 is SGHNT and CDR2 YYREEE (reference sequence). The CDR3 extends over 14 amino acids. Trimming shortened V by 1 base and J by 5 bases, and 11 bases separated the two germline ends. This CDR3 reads CASSLRGGQDTQYF. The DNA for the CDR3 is TGTGCCAGCAGCTTGAGGGGTGGGCAAGATACGCAGTATTTT.

CDR3: CASRTGAGRPQHF. CDR3 bases: TGTGCCAGTCGGACAGGGGCGGGAAGGCCCCAGCATTTT. V gene TRBV6-5 combines with J gene TRBJ1-5; 9 bases agree with TRBD1. The V segment lost 9 bases and the J segment 9 bases; nucleotides outside the gene matches: 9. This CDR3 comprises 13 residues. Per the germline V gene, CDR1 is MNHEY and CDR2 is SVGAGI.

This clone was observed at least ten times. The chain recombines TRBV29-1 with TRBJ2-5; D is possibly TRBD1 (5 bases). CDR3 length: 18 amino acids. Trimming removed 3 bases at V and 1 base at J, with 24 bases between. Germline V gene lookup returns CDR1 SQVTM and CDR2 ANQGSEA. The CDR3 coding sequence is TGCAGCGTTGACGGAATATTAAGTTTAGGGGCTGGCCAAGAGACCCAGTACTTC. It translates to CSVDGILSLGAGQETQYF.

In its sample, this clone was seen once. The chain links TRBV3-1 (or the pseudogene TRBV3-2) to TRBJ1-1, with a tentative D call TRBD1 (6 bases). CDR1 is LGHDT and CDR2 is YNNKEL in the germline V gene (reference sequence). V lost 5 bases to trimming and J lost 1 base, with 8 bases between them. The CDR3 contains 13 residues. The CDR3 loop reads CASSAQGNTEAFF. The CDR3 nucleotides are TGTGCCAGCAGCGCACAGGGGAACACTGAAGCTTTCTTT.

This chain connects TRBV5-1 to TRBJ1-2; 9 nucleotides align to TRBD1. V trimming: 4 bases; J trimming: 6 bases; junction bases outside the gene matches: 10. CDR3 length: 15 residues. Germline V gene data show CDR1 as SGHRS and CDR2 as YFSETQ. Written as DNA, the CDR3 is TGCGCCAGCAGCGGAACAGGGGGCTCCCCTAATGGCTACACCTTC. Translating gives CASSGTGGSPNGYTF. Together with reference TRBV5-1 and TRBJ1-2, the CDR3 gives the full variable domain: KAGVTQTPRYLIKTRGQQVTLSCSPISGHRSVSWYQQTPGQGLQFLFEYFSETQRNKGNFPGRFSGRQFSNSRSEMNVSTLELGDSALYLCASSGTGGSPNGYTFGSGTRLTVV.

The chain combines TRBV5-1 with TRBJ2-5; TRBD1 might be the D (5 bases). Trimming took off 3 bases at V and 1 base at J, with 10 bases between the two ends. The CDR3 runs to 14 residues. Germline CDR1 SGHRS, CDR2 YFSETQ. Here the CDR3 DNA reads TGCGCCAGCAGCTCGCAGGGCCCCCAAGAGACCCAGTACTTC. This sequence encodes CASSSQGPQETQYF. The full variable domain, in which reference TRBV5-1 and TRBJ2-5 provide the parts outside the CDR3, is KAGVTQTPRYLIKTRGQQVTLSCSPISGHRSVSWYQQTPGQGLQFLFEYFSETQRNKGNFPGRFSGRQFSNSRSEMNVSTLELGDSALYLCASSSQGPQETQYFGPGTRLLVL.

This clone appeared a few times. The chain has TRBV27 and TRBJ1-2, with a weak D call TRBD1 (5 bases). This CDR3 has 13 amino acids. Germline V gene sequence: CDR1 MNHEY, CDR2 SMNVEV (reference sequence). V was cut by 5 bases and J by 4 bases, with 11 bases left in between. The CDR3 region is CASSPRRVYGYTF. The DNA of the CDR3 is TGTGCCAGCAGTCCCCGCAGGGTCTATGGCTACACCTTC.

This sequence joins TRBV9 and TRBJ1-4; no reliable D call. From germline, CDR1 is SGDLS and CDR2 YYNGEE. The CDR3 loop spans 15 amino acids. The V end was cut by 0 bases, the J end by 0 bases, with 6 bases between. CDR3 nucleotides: TGTGCCAGCAGCGTAGGAGTTGCAACTAATGAAAAACTGTTTTTT. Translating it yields CASSVGVATNEKLFF.

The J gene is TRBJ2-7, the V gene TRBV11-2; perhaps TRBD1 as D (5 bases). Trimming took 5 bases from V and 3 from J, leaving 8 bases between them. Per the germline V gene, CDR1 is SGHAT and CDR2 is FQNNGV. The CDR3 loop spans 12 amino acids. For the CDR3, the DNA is TGTGCCAGCAGCACCCAGGGCTACGAGCAGTACTTC. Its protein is CASSTQGYEQYF.

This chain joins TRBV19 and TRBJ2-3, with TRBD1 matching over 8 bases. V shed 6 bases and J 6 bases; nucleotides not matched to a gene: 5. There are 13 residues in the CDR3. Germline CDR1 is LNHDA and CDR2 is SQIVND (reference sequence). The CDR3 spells CASRGTGGDTQYF. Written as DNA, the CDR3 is TGTGCCAGTAGGGGTACAGGGGGGGATACGCAGTATTTT.

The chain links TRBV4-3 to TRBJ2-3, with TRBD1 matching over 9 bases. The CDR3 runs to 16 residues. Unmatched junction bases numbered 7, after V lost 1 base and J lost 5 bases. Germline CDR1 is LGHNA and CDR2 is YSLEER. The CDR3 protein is CASSQVGGQGKDTQYF. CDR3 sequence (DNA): TGCGCCAGCAGCCAAGTAGGGGGACAGGGTAAAGATACGCAGTATTTT.

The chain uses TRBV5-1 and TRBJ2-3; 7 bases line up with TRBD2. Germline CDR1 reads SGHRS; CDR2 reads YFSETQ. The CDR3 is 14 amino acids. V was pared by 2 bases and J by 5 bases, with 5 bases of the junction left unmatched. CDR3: CASSLAGSVDTQYF. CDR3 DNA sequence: TGCGCCAGCAGCTTAGCGGGGAGTGTAGATACGCAGTATTTT.

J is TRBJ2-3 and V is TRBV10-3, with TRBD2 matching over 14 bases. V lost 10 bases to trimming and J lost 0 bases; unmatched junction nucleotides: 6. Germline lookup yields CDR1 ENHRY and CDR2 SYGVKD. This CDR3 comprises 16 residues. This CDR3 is CATGLAGGTSTDTQYF. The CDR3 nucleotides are TGTGCCACAGGACTAGCGGGGGGTACTAGCACAGATACGCAGTATTTT.

The chain's CDR3 is CASSLSRGGTDTQYF. For the CDR3, the DNA is TGTGCCAGCAGCTTGAGCCGCGGAGGCACAGATACGCAGTATTTT. The V call is TRBV7-9, the J call TRBJ2-3; D gene unclear. CDR1 SEHNR and CDR2 FQNEAQ come from the germline V gene (reference sequence). Trimming cost V 3 bases and J 1 base, with 11 bases left between them. The CDR3 runs to 15 residues.

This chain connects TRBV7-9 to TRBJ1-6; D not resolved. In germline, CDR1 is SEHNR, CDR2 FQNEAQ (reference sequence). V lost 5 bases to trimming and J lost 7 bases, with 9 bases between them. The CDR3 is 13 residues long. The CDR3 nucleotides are TGTGCCAGCAGCATTACAGAGAATTCACCCCTCCACTTT. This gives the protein CASSITENSPLHF. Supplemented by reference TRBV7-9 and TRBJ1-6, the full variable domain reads DTGVSQNPRHKITKRGQNVTFRCDPISEHNRLYWYRQTLGQGPEFLTYFQNEAQLEKSRLLSDRFSAERPKGSFSTLEIQRTEQGDSAMYLCASSITENSPLHFGNGTRLTVT.

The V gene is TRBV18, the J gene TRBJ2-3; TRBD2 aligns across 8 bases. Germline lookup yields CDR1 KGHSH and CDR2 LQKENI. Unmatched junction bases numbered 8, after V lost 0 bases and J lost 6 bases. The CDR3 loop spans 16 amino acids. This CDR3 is CASSPPIGGDGDTQYF. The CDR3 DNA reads TGTGCCAGCTCACCACCCATCGGGGGGGACGGGGATACGCAGTATTTT. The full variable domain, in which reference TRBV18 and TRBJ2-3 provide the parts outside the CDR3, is NAGVMQNPRHLVRRRGQEARLRCSPMKGHSHVYWYRQLPEEGLKFMVYLQKENIIDESGMPKERFSAEFPKEGPSILRIQQVVRGDSAAYFCASSPPIGGDGDTQYFGPGTRLTVL.

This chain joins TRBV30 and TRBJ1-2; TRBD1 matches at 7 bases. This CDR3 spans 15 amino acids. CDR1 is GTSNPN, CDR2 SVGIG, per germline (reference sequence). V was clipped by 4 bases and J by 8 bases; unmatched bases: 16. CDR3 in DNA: TGTGCCTGGACCTCGTCCACAGGGGCCTATAGCGGCTACACCTTC. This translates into CAWTSSTGAYSGYTF.

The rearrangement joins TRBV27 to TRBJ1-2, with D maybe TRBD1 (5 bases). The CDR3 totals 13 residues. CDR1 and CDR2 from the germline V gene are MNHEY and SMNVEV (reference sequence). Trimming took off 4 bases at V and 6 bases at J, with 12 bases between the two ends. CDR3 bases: TGTGCCAGCAGTTCCAGGGAAGGGGATGGCTACACCTTC. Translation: CASSSREGDGYTF.

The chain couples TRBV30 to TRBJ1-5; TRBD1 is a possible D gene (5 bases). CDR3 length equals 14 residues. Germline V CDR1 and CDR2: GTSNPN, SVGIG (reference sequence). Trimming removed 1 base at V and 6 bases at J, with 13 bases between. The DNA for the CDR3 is TGTGCCTGGAGTGCGGACACGCCTAGTCAGCCCCAGCATTTT. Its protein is CAWSADTPSQPQHF.

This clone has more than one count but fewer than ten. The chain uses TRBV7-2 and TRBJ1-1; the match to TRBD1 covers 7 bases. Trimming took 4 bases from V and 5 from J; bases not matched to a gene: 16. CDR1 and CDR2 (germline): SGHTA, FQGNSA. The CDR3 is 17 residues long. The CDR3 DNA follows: TGTGCCAGCAGCTGGGCGTCGATTGGGGCAGGGGGGACTGAAGCTTTCTTT. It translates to CASSWASIGAGGTEAFF.

CDR3 nucleotides: TGTGCCAGTAGTCTACAGGGGCCCCGAAGTAATCAGCCCCAGCATTTT. Its protein product is CASSLQGPRSNQPQHF. The chain has TRBV19 and TRBJ1-5; 7 bases line up with TRBD1. From germline, CDR1 is LNHDA and CDR2 SQIVND (reference sequence). J lost 4 bases, V lost 5 bases, and 11 bases had no gene match. CDR3 length: 16 amino acids.

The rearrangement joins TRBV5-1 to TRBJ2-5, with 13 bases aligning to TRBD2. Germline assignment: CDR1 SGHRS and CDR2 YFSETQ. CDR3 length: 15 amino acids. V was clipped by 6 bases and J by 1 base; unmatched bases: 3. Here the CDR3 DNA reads TGCGCCAGCACCCGGACTAGCGGGGGCCAAGAGACCCAGTACTTC. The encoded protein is CASTRTSGGQETQYF.

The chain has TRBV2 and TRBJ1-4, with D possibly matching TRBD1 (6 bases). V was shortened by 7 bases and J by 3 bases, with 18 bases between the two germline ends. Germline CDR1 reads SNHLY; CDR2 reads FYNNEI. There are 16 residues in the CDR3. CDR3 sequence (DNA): TGTGCCAGCACCGGCAGGGGCGGCTCCTCTAATGAAAAACTGTTTTTT. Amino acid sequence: CASTGRGGSSNEKLFF.

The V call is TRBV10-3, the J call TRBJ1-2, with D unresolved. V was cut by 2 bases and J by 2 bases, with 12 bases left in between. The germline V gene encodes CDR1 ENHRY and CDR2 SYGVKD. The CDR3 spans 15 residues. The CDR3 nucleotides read TGTGCCATCAGTGAGGGGGAGACTGCCAACTATGGCTACACCTTC. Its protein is CAISEGETANYGYTF.

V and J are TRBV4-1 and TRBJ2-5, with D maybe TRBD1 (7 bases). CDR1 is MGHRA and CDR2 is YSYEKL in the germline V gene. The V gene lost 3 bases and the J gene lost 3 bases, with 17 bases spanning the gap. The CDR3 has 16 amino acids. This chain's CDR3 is CASSQGGRGTEETQYF. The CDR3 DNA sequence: TGCGCCAGCAGCCAGGGGGGACGAGGGACAGAAGAGACCCAGTACTTC.

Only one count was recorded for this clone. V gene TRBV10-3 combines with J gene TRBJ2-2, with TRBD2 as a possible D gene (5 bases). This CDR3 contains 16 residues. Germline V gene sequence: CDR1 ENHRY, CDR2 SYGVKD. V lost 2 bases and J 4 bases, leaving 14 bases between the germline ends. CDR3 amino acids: CAISEGPGLGTGELFF. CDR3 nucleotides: TGTGCCATCAGTGAGGGCCCGGGATTAGGCACCGGGGAGCTGTTTTTT.

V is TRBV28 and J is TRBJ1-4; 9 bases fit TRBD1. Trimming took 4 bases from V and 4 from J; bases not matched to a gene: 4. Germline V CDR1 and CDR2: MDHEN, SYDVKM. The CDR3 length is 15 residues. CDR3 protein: CASSSQGANNEKLFF. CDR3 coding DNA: TGTGCCAGCAGTTCACAGGGGGCCAATAATGAAAAACTGTTTTTT.

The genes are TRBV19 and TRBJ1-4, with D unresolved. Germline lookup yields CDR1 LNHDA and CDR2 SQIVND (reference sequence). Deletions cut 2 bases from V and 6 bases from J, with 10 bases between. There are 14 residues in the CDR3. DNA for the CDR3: TGTGCCAGTAGTATATCTGGGGAGTATGAAAAACTGTTTTTT. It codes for CASSISGEYEKLFF. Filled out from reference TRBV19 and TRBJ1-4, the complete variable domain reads DGGITQSPKYLFRKEGQNVTLSCEQNLNHDAMYWYRQDPGQGLRLIYYSQIVNDFQKGDIAEGYSVSREKKESFPLTVTSAQKNPTAFYLCASSISGEYEKLFFGSGTQLSVL.

In DNA form, the CDR3 reads TGTGCCTGGAGTAAGCACCCCTACGAGCAGTACTTC. This codes for CAWSKHPYEQYF. The J gene is TRBJ2-7, the V gene TRBV30; unclear D gene. Trimming removed 2 bases from V and 2 bases from J, with 7 bases in between. This CDR3 has 12 residues. CDR1 and CDR2 from the germline V gene are GTSNPN and SVGIG (reference sequence).

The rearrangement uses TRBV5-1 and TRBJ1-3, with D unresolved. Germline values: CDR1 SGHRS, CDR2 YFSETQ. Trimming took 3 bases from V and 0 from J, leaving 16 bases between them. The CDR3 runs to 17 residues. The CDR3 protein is CASSSTDRLLSGNTIYF. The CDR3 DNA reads TGCGCCAGCAGCTCAACAGACCGGTTACTCTCTGGAAACACCATATATTTT.

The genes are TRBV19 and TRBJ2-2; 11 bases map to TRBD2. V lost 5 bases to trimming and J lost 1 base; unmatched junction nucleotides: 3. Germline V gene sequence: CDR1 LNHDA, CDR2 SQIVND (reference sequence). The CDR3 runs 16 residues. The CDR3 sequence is CASSGGTSGNTGELFF. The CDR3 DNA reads TGTGCCAGTAGTGGCGGGACTAGCGGGAACACCGGGGAGCTGTTTTTT.